The TCR beta chain described here comes from a study of identical twins. Germline V gene sequence: CDR1 DFQATT, CDR2 SNEGSKA (reference sequence). The CDR3 spans 13 residues. V was pared by 4 bases and J by 4 bases, with 14 bases between. This clonotype has just a few counts. Among all donors, each was a healthy Caucasian. TCRdb processed the 5' RACE reads anew with MiXCR; each CDR3 protein has one entry. The table has over 500,000 distinct CDR3 sequences, roughly 21% seen once. The sample was also linked to a second study, of T cells expressing NK-cell markers.

The TCR originated in a woman younger than 30 in good health. Material for sequencing was CD4+ T cells sorted from blood. The chain employs TRBV20-1 and TRBJ2-7; D perhaps matches TRBD2 (6 bases). CDR3 protein: CSAIAATLYEQYF. CDR3 in DNA: TGCAGTGCTATAGCGGCTACCCTATACGAGCAGTACTTC.